This T cell receptor beta chain was observed in a study of shared clonotypes between healthy human individuals. Sequencing was performed with immunoSEQ multiplex PCR; in TCRdb, only in-frame clones are kept and a portion is missing. This table holds 600,000 to 700,000 clones, around 73% found once. Trimming at V came to 1 base and at J to 0 bases, leaving 6 bases not matched to a gene. Germline V lookup: CDR1 GTSNPN, CDR2 SVGIG (reference sequence). This CDR3 region has 17 residues. What was sequenced was memory CD4+ T cells sorted from blood. This sample's subset: CD45RA-negative fraction. The chain links TRBV30 to TRBJ2-1; 10 nucleotides match TRBD2. This clonotype was sampled from a woman under 40 in good health. Here the CDR3 DNA reads TGTGCCTGGAGTGGGACTAGCGGAGGGGGCTCCTACAATGAGCAGTTCTTC. It yields the protein CAWSGTSGGGSYNEQFF.